Below, 21 T cell receptor beta chains from the same sample are listed, as sequenced in a study of molecular identifiers for immune sequencing clone quantification. TCRdb reanalysed the PCR reads using MiXCR and keeps one entry per CDR3 protein. The table records about 640,000 distinct CDR3 sequences, 15% to 20% of them present only once. The sequenced material came from naive CD8+ T cells from blood, with Jurkat cell RNA spiked in. Stated subset: FACS-sorted CD8+CD4-CCR7+CD45RA+ naive T cells. These receptors were obtained from a human donor in good health. Some libraries in this study had Jurkat cell RNA spiked in.

This clonotype turned up a few times. The V gene is TRBV27, the J gene TRBJ2-7; the D gene is possibly TRBD1 (5 bases). Per the germline V gene, CDR1 is MNHEY and CDR2 is SMNVEV (reference sequence). Trimming took 2 bases from V and 4 from J, leaving 12 bases between them. The length of the CDR3 is 14 residues. The CDR3 region has the DNA TGTGCCAGCAGTTTAATCTCGACAGAGTACGAGCAGTACTTC. Translation gives CASSLISTEYEQYF.

This clonotype was counted a few times. CDR3 sequence: CAWSVSAFGTYEQYF. CDR3 coding DNA: TGTGCCTGGAGTGTATCGGCCTTTGGCACCTACGAGCAGTACTTC. The chain employs TRBV30 and TRBJ2-7; D gene uncertain. This CDR3 is 15 amino acids long. Germline V gives CDR1 GTSNPN, CDR2 SVGIG (reference sequence). V lost 0 bases and J lost 2, with 14 bases in between.

The chain links TRBV29-1 to TRBJ2-1; 7 bases are a match to TRBD1. Germline CDR1 reads SQVTM; CDR2 reads ANQGSEA. The V and J ends lost 5 bases and 8 bases, in that order; junction bases with no gene match: 12. The CDR3 is 14 amino acids. The CDR3 is CSVSGTVPLDEQFF. Written as DNA, the CDR3 is TGCAGCGTTTCCGGGACAGTCCCCTTGGATGAGCAGTTCTTC.

This clonotype has just a few counts. This chain uses TRBV18 with TRBJ2-1; D call uncertain. Germline lookup yields CDR1 KGHSH and CDR2 LQKENI. V dropped 6 bases and J dropped 5 bases, with 14 bases sitting between them. The CDR3 is 14 residues long. The CDR3 DNA sequence: TGTGCCAGCTCCTTAACTGCTTGGGACAATGAGCAGTTCTTC. Translated: CASSLTAWDNEQFF.

This clonotype has only one observation. This may be a read error, as it is one base from a much larger clone. The V gene is TRBV5-1, the J gene TRBJ1-1; D possibly corresponds to TRBD1 (5 bases). Germline CDR1 is SGHRS and CDR2 is YFSETQ. The V end lost 0 bases, the J end lost 5 bases, and 14 bases lay between the germline ends. This CDR3 contains 15 residues. CDR3 sequence: CASSLAWGERTEAFF. In DNA, the CDR3 is TGCGCCAGCAGCTTGGCCTGGGGGGAGAGGACTGAAGCTTTCTTT.

A few counts support this clonotype. The chain carries TRBV4-2 and TRBJ1-2, with 7 bases aligning to TRBD1. In germline, CDR1 is LGHNA, CDR2 YNFKEQ. V lost 0 bases to trimming and J lost 3 bases; unmatched junction nucleotides: 13. The CDR3 has 18 residues. CDR3 loop: CASSQDGAGQLTYYGYTF. CDR3 nucleotides: TGTGCCAGCAGCCAAGATGGGGCGGGACAGCTAACTTACTATGGCTACACCTTC.

There are a few counts of this clonotype. The chain employs TRBV28 and TRBJ2-7, with 8 bases matching TRBD1. The CDR3 has 15 residues. Germline assignment: CDR1 MDHEN and CDR2 SYDVKM. V lost 4 bases and J lost 5; bases outside the gene matches: 10. The CDR3 protein is CASSSPIDRGDEQYF. CDR3 nucleotides: TGTGCCAGCAGTTCGCCAATAGACAGGGGCGACGAGCAGTACTTC.

Notes on this clonotype: This may arise from a read error, as a much more abundant clone is one base away. The CDR3 end shows no conserved phenylalanine or tryptophan, and so a read error is likely. V and J are TRBV7-9 and TRBJ2-7; 9 nucleotides agree with TRBD2. Germline trimming cut 4 bases from V and 3 bases from J; bases unmatched to any gene: 13. This CDR3 is built from 17 residues. Germline loops: CDR1 SEHNR, CDR2 FQNEAQ (reference sequence). CDR3 DNA sequence: TGTGCCAGCAGCTCCCCCCTGCGGGAGGGTAGCCTCTACGAGCAGTACCTC. This codes for CASSSPLREGSLYEQYL.

This clonotype has ten or more counts. The chain is built from TRBV9 and TRBJ1-3; weak D call: TRBD1 (5 bases). Between the trimmed V and J ends, which lost 1 base and 0 bases, there was a span of 11 bases. Germline loops: CDR1 SGDLS, CDR2 YYNGEE. The CDR3 is 16 residues long. CDR3 nucleotides: TGTGCCAGCAGCGTATATATGCAGGGCTCTGGAAACACCATATATTTT. It codes for CASSVYMQGSGNTIYF.

This clonotype was recorded many times. The chain's CDR3 is CAWSVGTSSYEQYF. The CDR3 DNA reads TGTGCCTGGAGTGTAGGGACTAGCTCCTACGAGCAGTACTTC. This sequence joins TRBV30 and TRBJ2-7; 8 bases are a match to TRBD2. V trimming: 0 bases; J trimming: 0 bases; junction bases outside the gene matches: 1. Germline loops: CDR1 GTSNPN, CDR2 SVGIG (reference sequence). This CDR3 spans 14 amino acids.

This clonotype was detected a few times. Germline and junction disagree at one end, which may indicate a read error. The chain joins TRBV14 to TRBJ1-1, with D unclear. Looked up from germline, CDR1 is SGHDN and CDR2 is FVKESK. The CDR3 runs 13 residues. CDR3 DNA sequence: TGTGCCAGCAGCCAAGTGCTGAACACTGAAGTTTTCTTT. Translating it yields CASSQVLNTEVFF.

As for this clonotype: The junction and the germline gene differ at one end; a read error may be behind it. The V call is TRBV20-1, the J call TRBJ2-5; TRBD2 is a possible D gene (5 bases). This CDR3 contains 16 residues. CDR1 is DFQATT, CDR2 SNEGSKA, per germline (reference sequence). CDR3 nucleotide sequence: TGCAGTGCTAGAGACTCACCGCTGAGGGCTCAAGGGACCCAGTACTTC. Translated: CSARDSPLRAQGTQYF.

This clonotype showed up many times. V and J are TRBV7-9 and TRBJ1-5; perhaps TRBD1 as D (6 bases). Trimming removed 3 bases at V and 5 bases at J, with 8 bases between. Per germline, CDR1 SEHNR and CDR2 FQNEAQ (reference sequence). The CDR3 runs to 13 residues. The CDR3 DNA sequence: TGTGCCAGCAGCTTGGACAGTTATCAGCCCCAGCATTTT. Protein product: CASSLDSYQPQHF. The full variable domain, its missing parts supplied by reference TRBV7-9 and TRBJ1-5, is DTGVSQNPRHKITKRGQNVTFRCDPISEHNRLYWYRQTLGQGPEFLTYFQNEAQLEKSRLLSDRFSAERPKGSFSTLEIQRTEQGDSAMYLCASSLDSYQPQHFGDGTRLSIL.

This clonotype appeared a few times. J is TRBJ2-1 and V is TRBV7-9; D possibly corresponds to TRBD2 (6 bases). V was pared by 3 bases and J by 9 bases, with 15 bases between. CDR3 size: 14 residues. From germline, CDR1 is SEHNR and CDR2 FQNEAQ (reference sequence). CDR3 protein: CASSFGIGGLEQFF. The CDR3 DNA is TGTGCCAGCAGCTTTGGGATTGGGGGACTTGAGCAGTTCTTC. The complete variable domain, with remaining parts taken from reference TRBV7-9 and TRBJ2-1, reads DTGVSQNPRHKITKRGQNVTFRCDPISEHNRLYWYRQTLGQGPEFLTYFQNEAQLEKSRLLSDRFSAERPKGSFSTLEIQRTEQGDSAMYLCASSFGIGGLEQFFGPGTRLTVL.

This clonotype was seen ten or more times. V is TRBV4-1 and J is TRBJ2-3; D remains unclear. CDR1 MGHRA and CDR2 YSYEKL come from the germline V gene. This CDR3 spans 15 amino acids. Between the trimmed V and J ends, which lost 1 base and 3 bases, there was a span of 11 bases. The CDR3 here is CASSQGGVFTDTQYF. CDR3 nucleotide sequence: TGCGCCAGCAGCCAAGGTGGAGTTTTTACAGATACGCAGTATTTT.

This clonotype was picked up many times. The CDR3 reads CAWGSEVSSYEQYF. The CDR3, as DNA: TGTGCCTGGGGGAGTGAAGTTAGCTCCTACGAGCAGTACTTC. The chain carries TRBV30 and TRBJ2-7, with TRBD2 as a possible D gene (5 bases). The ends were cut back, 5 bases at V and 0 bases at J, with 14 bases in the middle. This CDR3 spans 14 amino acids. Germline CDR1 reads GTSNPN; CDR2 reads SVGIG (reference sequence).

This clonotype was found many times. The chain combines TRBV25-1 with TRBJ2-1; D may be TRBD1 or TRBD2 (6 bases each). The CDR3 is made up of 20 amino acids. The ends were cut back, 5 bases at V and 5 bases at J, with 31 bases in the middle. Germline V gene sequence: CDR1 MGHDK, CDR2 SYGVNS. The chain's CDR3 is CASSTLPLRDTETNDNEQFF. The CDR3 nucleotides read TGTGCCAGCAGTACCCTCCCCCTGCGGGACACCGAAACGAACGACAATGAGCAGTTCTTC.

The chain is built from TRBV7-6 and TRBJ2-5; TRBD1 matches 7 bases. The CDR3 consists of 17 residues. J lost 3 bases, V lost 4 bases, and 14 bases had no gene match. In germline, CDR1 is SGHVS, CDR2 FNYEAQ. The CDR3: CASSYLPGQPHEETQYF. In DNA, the CDR3 is TGTGCCAGCAGCTACCTGCCGGGACAGCCTCACGAAGAGACCCAGTACTTC.

This clonotype occurred many times. The chain has TRBV28 and TRBJ2-7; 8 nucleotides align to TRBD1. The CDR3 has 14 residues. Unmatched junction bases numbered 8, after V lost 5 bases and J lost 5 bases. Germline CDR1 and CDR2: MDHEN and SYDVKM. The CDR3 DNA reads TGTGCCAGCAGTGCTCAGGGGGCCGGTGACGAGCAGTACTTC. Its protein is CASSAQGAGDEQYF.

The gene calls are TRBV14 and TRBJ1-2; D is unresolved. The CDR3 spans 13 residues. Germline V CDR1 and CDR2: SGHDN, FVKESK. V lost 8 bases to trimming and J lost 1 base, with 11 bases between them. CDR3 protein: CASSMPNNYGYTF. The CDR3 DNA is TGTGCCAGCTCCATGCCCAATAACTATGGCTACACCTTC.

This clonotype has a handful of counts. The chain recombines TRBV2 with TRBJ2-7; possible D gene TRBD2, 6 bases. Germline assignment: CDR1 SNHLY and CDR2 FYNNEI. The V end lost 3 bases, the J end lost 0 bases, and 12 bases lay between the germline ends. The CDR3 spans 15 residues. The CDR3 DNA reads TGTGCCAGCAGTGAGGCGGGACGGACCTCCTACGAGCAGTACTTC. It codes for CASSEAGRTSYEQYF.